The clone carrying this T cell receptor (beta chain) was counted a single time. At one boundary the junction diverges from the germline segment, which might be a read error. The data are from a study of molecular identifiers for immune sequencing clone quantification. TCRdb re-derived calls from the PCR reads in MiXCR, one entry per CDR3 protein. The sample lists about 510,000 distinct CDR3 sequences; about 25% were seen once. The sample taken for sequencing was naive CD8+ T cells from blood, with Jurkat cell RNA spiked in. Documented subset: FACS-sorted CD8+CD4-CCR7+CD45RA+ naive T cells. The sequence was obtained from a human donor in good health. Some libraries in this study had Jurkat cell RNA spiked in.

The CDR3 sequence is CAISESRVGEENQYF. The CDR3 DNA reads as TGTGCCATCAGTGAGTCCAGAGTAGGGGAAGAGAACCAGTACTTC. The chain recombines TRBV10-3 with TRBJ2-5; possible D gene TRBD1, 5 bases. The CDR3 length is 15 residues. In germline, CDR1 is ENHRY, CDR2 SYGVKD.